This TCR beta chain originates from a study of shared clonotypes between healthy human individuals. Overall study context: CD8 memory received one plate per donor, CD8 naive two, CD4 memory three and CD4 naive three. Findings and caveats of the study: Against clonotypes common to all four donors, non-shared ones had lower generation probabilities. Despite large depth, rarefaction showed incomplete sorted-subset sequencing.

In regard to this clone: The target antigen is unknown.

Assay: immunoSEQ multiplex PCR; the TCRdb copy retains only in-frame clones and omits some. Of approximately 2,300,000 clones in the sample, 85% to 95% were seen once. CDR3 length: 15 amino acids. V gave up 3 bases and J gave up 3 bases, with 15 bases separating them. CDR1 and CDR2 (germline): SGHDT, YYEEEE. The J gene is TRBJ1-1, the V gene TRBV5-6; possible D gene TRBD1, 5 bases. The receptor's source is a man aged 18 to 35 in good health. Some clones in this sample may be carry-over from other donors' samples. The sample taken for sequencing was naive CD4+ T cells from PBMCs. Subset: CD45RA+ positively selected. The CDR3 coding sequence is TGTGCCAGCAGCTCGGGGGACCACTGGGACACTGAAGCTTTCTTT. Protein sequence: CASSSGDHWDTEAFF.